This is a list of T cell receptor beta chains from one sample in a study of T-cell memory formation after mild COVID-19. Each CDR3 protein gets one entry after TCRdb re-called the 5' RACE reads with MiXCR. This sample carries about 560,000 distinct CDR3 sequences, about a fifth of them seen once, and the ten largest clones take 7% to 9%. Source material: PBMCs or a T cell subset sorted from them (not recorded which). The origin of the receptors is an adult woman who had mild COVID-19 (a few samples of this study predate the infection). Cell type and time point are not known. Each CDR3 is given with its conserved first and last residue. The D gene is left open where the match is weak. Expanded clones are given a class, and other clones once, few, many or no size at all.

V	length	J	size	D	CDR3	DNA
TRBV14	19	TRBJ2-1	few	TRBD2	CASSPRWGLAALKGNEQFF	TGTGCCAGCAGCCCCAGATGGGGACTAGCTGCCTTGAAGGGGAATGAGCAGTTCTTC
TRBV10-3	18	TRBJ1-2	NA	NA	CAISDPPRERVGNYGYTF	TGTGCCATCAGTGACCCCCCCAGGGAGAGGGTTGGCAACTATGGCTACACCTTC
TRBV7-9	14	TRBJ2-2	NA	NA	CASSRGTNTGELFF	TGTGCCAGCAGCCGGGGGACAAACACCGGGGAGCTGTTTTTT
TRBV7-3	13	TRBJ1-1	many	TRBD1	CASSPQGDTEAFF	TGTGCCAGCAGCCCACAGGGGGACACTGAAGCTTTCTTT
TRBV5-1	13	TRBJ2-1	few	NA	CASSLVVQNEQFF	TGCGCCAGCAGCTTGGTCGTCCAAAATGAGCAGTTCTTC
TRBV24-1	15	TRBJ2-5	NA	NA	CATSSASQYQETQYF	TGTGCCACCAGTTCTGCCAGCCAGTACCAAGAGACCCAGTACTTC
TRBV4-1	14	TRBJ1-2	few	NA	CASSHPGRGDGYTF	TGCGCCAGCAGCCACCCGGGGAGGGGAGATGGCTACACCTTC
TRBV5-1	16	TRBJ2-7	NA	NA	CASSLAWGSSSYEQYF	TGCGCCAGCAGCTTGGCCTGGGGTTCAAGCTCCTACGAGCAGTACTTC
TRBV7-9	12	TRBJ2-7	few	NA	CASSFQTWEQYF	TGTGCCAGCAGCTTCCAAACGTGGGAGCAGTACTTC
TRBV12-3/TRBV12-4	18	TRBJ2-3	NA	TRBD2	CASSLGLPSGGAGDTQYF	TGTGCCAGCAGTTTAGGGCTTCCTAGCGGGGGGGCCGGGGATACGCAGTATTTT
TRBV3-1	14	TRBJ2-7	NA	NA	CASSQGVATYEQYF	TGTGCCAGCAGCCAAGGCGTAGCGACCTACGAGCAGTACTTC
TRBV6-1	16	TRBJ1-2	NA	TRBD1	CASSIKFRDRVFGYTF	TGTGCCAGCAGCATAAAATTCCGGGACAGGGTTTTTGGCTACACCTTC
TRBV6-2/TRBV6-3	14	TRBJ2-3	NA	TRBD2	CASVRAGGTDTQYF	TGTGCCAGCGTTAGAGCGGGGGGTACAGATACGCAGTATTTT
TRBV12-3/TRBV12-4	13	TRBJ2-7	few	NA	CASSNRAPYEQYF	TGTGCCAGCAGCAACAGGGCGCCCTACGAGCAGTACTTC
TRBV12-3/TRBV12-4	13	TRBJ1-5	many	NA	CASSGQGHQPQHF	TGTGCCAGCAGTGGGCAGGGCCATCAGCCCCAGCATTTT
TRBV20-1	14	TRBJ2-5	NA	TRBD2	CSAKGTTNWETQYF	TGCAGTGCTAAGGGGACTACCAACTGGGAGACCCAGTACTTC
TRBV12-3/TRBV12-4	12	TRBJ2-1	NA	NA	CASSSRGGAWFF	TGTGCCAGCAGTTCCCGTGGGGGGGCCTGGTTCTTC
TRBV12-3/TRBV12-4	13	TRBJ1-1	few	NA	CASSLIGGMAAFF	TGTGCCAGCAGTTTAATAGGTGGGATGGCGGCTTTCTTT
TRBV9	15	TRBJ2-1	NA	NA	CASSVEGATYNEQFF	TGTGCCAGCAGCGTAGAAGGGGCAACCTACAATGAGCAGTTCTTC
TRBV4-3	18	TRBJ2-3	NA	TRBD2	CASSQDPGLAGSADTQYF	TGCGCCAGCAGCCAAGATCCCGGACTAGCGGGCTCGGCAGATACGCAGTATTTT
TRBV29-1	13	TRBJ2-3	NA	TRBD2	CSGRGAFADTQYF	TGCAGTGGGCGGGGGGCGTTTGCAGATACGCAGTATTTT
TRBV19	13	TRBJ2-7	NA	NA	CASRSDSSYEQYF	TGTGCCAGTAGATCGGACTCATCCTACGAGCAGTACTTC
TRBV20-1	16	TRBJ2-1	many	TRBD1	CSATRPGQEIYNEQFF	TGCAGTGCAACCAGGCCGGGACAGGAGATCTACAATGAGCAGTTCTTC
TRBV29-1	11	TRBJ2-7	few	NA	CSVGAWGEQYF	TGCAGCGTTGGAGCCTGGGGGGAGCAGTACTTC
TRBV24-1	14	TRBJ1-5	NA	NA	CATSDPTGLAPQHF	TGTGCCACCAGTGACCCGACAGGCTTGGCGCCCCAGCATTTT